Shown below are 13 T cell receptor beta chains from a single sample sequenced in a study of STAT5B mutations in CD4+ large granular lymphocyte leukemia. Here immunoSEQ multiplex PCR was the method, and the copy in TCRdb shows in-frame clones only, minus some. There are about 33,000 clones in the sample; around 76% occur only once, and roughly 0.3% lies in the top ten. The sample consisted of CD4+ T cells from blood buffy coats. The receptors were sampled from a human donor in good health.

The V gene is TRBV7-6, the J gene TRBJ2-2; a possible D gene is TRBD2 (5 bases). Trimming stripped 5 bases from V and 6 bases from J, with 13 bases between. The germline gives CDR1 SGHVS, CDR2 FNYEAQ. The CDR3 contains 14 residues. The CDR3 DNA is TGTGCCAGCAGCCCGCCAGAGGGTCCCGGGGAGCTGTTTTTT. Translated: CASSPPEGPGELFF.

This clone was seen more than once but under ten times. In DNA form, the CDR3 reads TGTGCCAGCAGTTCCATCGGAGGACAGCCACCTATGAGCTACACCTTC. Protein: CASSSIGGQPPMSYTF. The chain has TRBV28 and TRBJ1-2; D is possibly TRBD1 (6 bases). Trimming stripped 4 bases from V and 9 bases from J, with 24 bases between. Per germline, CDR1 MDHEN and CDR2 SYDVKM. This CDR3 spans 16 amino acids.

This chain links TRBV14 with TRBJ2-7; D may be TRBD1 (6 bases). The V and J ends lost 0 bases and 6 bases respectively, with 12 bases between them. The V gene's germline CDR1 is SGHDN and CDR2 FVKESK. The length of the CDR3 is 14 residues. DNA for the CDR3: TGTGCCAGCAGCCAAGATAGAGGGGGAAGCGAGCAGTACTTC. Its protein product is CASSQDRGGSEQYF.

The rearrangement uses TRBV6-6 and TRBJ1-2, with a weak D call TRBD1 (6 bases). From germline, CDR1 is MNHNY and CDR2 SVGAGI (reference sequence). Trimming took 7 bases from V and 2 from J, leaving 8 bases between them. This CDR3 comprises 12 residues. As DNA, the CDR3 is TGTGCCAGCAAGGGGGGGAACTATGGCTACACCTTC. As protein: CASKGGNYGYTF.

This clone has only a few counts. The CDR3 DNA is TGTGCCAGCAGCTTTACAGGGAATCCTGGCTACACCTTC. Translation: CASSFTGNPGYTF. The genes are TRBV7-9 and TRBJ1-2; D may be TRBD1 (6 bases). Trimming pared 3 bases from V and 7 bases from J, leaving 12 bases between. Germline values: CDR1 SEHNR, CDR2 FQNEAQ (reference sequence). The CDR3 spans 13 residues.

This clone was counted a single time. The chain joins TRBV30 to TRBJ1-2; TRBD1 agrees at 8 bases. The CDR3 spans 13 residues. The germline V gene has CDR1 GTSNPN and CDR2 SVGIG (reference sequence). Germline trimming cut 5 bases from V and 6 bases from J; bases unmatched to any gene: 8. CDR3 loop: CAWAGQALNGYTF. The CDR3 DNA sequence: TGTGCCTGGGCGGGACAGGCCCTAAATGGCTACACCTTC.

The chain combines TRBV11-3 with TRBJ2-7; TRBD2 matches at 7 bases. CDR1 SGHNT and CDR2 YENEEA come from the germline V gene. The CDR3 sequence is 15 residues long. After removal of 1 base from V and 3 bases from J, the junction contained 6 bases not matched to a gene. The CDR3 DNA sequence: TGTGCCAGCAGCTTAGGAGCCGGGACTATCTACGAGCAGTACTTC. It encodes CASSLGAGTIYEQYF.

V is TRBV5-5 and J is TRBJ2-2; D might be TRBD1 or TRBD2, each matching 6 bases. The ends were cut back, 0 bases at V and 3 bases at J, with 9 bases in the middle. Per the germline V gene, CDR1 is SGHKS and CDR2 is YYEKEE (reference sequence). The CDR3 covers 15 residues. CDR3 in DNA: TGTGCCAGCAGCTTGGGGGGGGCGGACACCGGGGAGCTGTTTTTT. Translation: CASSLGGADTGELFF.

This clone was observed once. The gene calls are TRBV7-9 and TRBJ1-5; 9 positions match TRBD1. V lost 5 bases to trimming and J lost 3 bases; unmatched junction nucleotides: 14. The germline gives CDR1 SEHNR, CDR2 FQNEAQ (reference sequence). CDR3 size: 18 residues. The chain's CDR3 is CASSPNAQWTGDNQPQHF. As DNA, the CDR3 is TGTGCCAGCAGCCCAAACGCCCAATGGACAGGGGACAATCAGCCCCAGCATTTT.

This sequence joins TRBV30 and TRBJ1-1; D unclear. This CDR3 comprises 18 residues. From germline, CDR1 is GTSNPN and CDR2 SVGIG (reference sequence). The ends were cut back, 1 base at V and 0 bases at J, with 21 bases in the middle. This chain's CDR3 is CAWSEATWESRMNTEAFF. The CDR3 coding sequence is TGTGCCTGGAGTGAGGCCACCTGGGAATCGAGAATGAACACTGAAGCTTTCTTT.

This chain uses TRBV9 with TRBJ2-7, with 7 positions matching TRBD2. Germline V lookup: CDR1 SGDLS, CDR2 YYNGEE. This CDR3 has 16 residues. V was pared by 0 bases and J by 0 bases, with 6 bases of the junction left unmatched. This CDR3 is CASSVELAVNSYEQYF. CDR3 in DNA: TGTGCCAGCAGCGTAGAGCTAGCGGTAAACTCCTACGAGCAGTACTTC. The complete variable domain, with remaining parts taken from reference TRBV9 and TRBJ2-7, reads DSGVTQTPKHLITATGQRVTLRCSPRSGDLSVYWYQQSLDQGLQFLIQYYNGEERAKGNILERFSAQQFPDLHSELNLSSLELGDSALYFCASSVELAVNSYEQYFGPGTRLTVT.

This clone was detected only a few times. The rearrangement uses TRBV6-1 and TRBJ1-1; no clear D gene. V was shortened by 3 bases and J by 11 bases, with 13 bases between the two germline ends. This CDR3 contains 12 residues. The germline gives CDR1 MNHNS, CDR2 SASEGT. CDR3 protein: CASSDMILVAFF. In nucleotides, the CDR3 is TGTGCCAGCAGTGATATGATTTTGGTGGCTTTCTTT.

This clone was counted only a few times. V gene TRBV9 combines with J gene TRBJ2-3, with 9 bases identical to TRBD2. CDR3 length: 13 amino acids. Trimming at V came to 3 bases and at J to 10 bases, leaving 6 bases not matched to a gene. CDR1 and CDR2 (germline): SGDLS, YYNGEE. The CDR3 DNA is TGTGCCAGCAGCGGATGGACTAGCGCCGCGCAGTATTTT. This encodes CASSGWTSAAQYF.